The 20 T cell receptor beta chains in this list originate from one sample, sequenced in a study of Ad26.COV2.S vaccination and SARS-CoV-2 variants. TCRdb's table, derived via immunoSEQ multiplex PCR, lists solely in-frame clones and lacks some. Here the sample spans some 340,000 clones, more than 70% being singletons. Treatment defined: about 20 received Ad26.COV2.S at low or high dose, single or two shots; roughly five received placebo; per-sample allocation not given. Material that was analyzed had been drawn on day 63 after the first vaccine or placebo injection. The input for sequencing was peripheral blood, taken in a trial of Ad26.COV2.S vaccine versus placebo. The receptors were gathered from a person between 18 and 59 years old who received the Ad26.COV2.S COVID-19 vaccine or a placebo.

This chain connects TRBV6-1 to TRBJ2-7; D is undetermined. Germline CDR1 is MNHNS and CDR2 is SASEGT. The V end was cut by 1 base, the J end by 3 bases, with 4 bases between. The CDR3 runs to 12 residues. The CDR3, as DNA: TGTGCCAGCAGTGAAGGGCGCTACGAGCAGTACTTC. Encoded protein: CASSEGRYEQYF.

J is TRBJ2-5 and V is TRBV5-5; D gene uncertain. Germline loops: CDR1 SGHKS, CDR2 YYEKEE (reference sequence). There are 11 residues in the CDR3. V lost 1 base and J lost 4, with 2 bases in between. CDR3 sequence (DNA): TGTGCCAGCAGCTTGACAGAGACCCAGTACTTC. Translated: CASSLTETQYF.

This chain's CDR3 is CAPTGGPRSGHTEAFF. CDR3 bases: TGCGCCCCCACGGGGGGCCCCAGGTCGGGGCACACTGAAGCTTTCTTT. The chain recombines TRBV4-3 with TRBJ1-1; a possible D gene is TRBD1 (6 bases). The CDR3 length is 16 residues. Germline V gives CDR1 LGHNA, CDR2 YSLEER. V was pared by 11 bases and J by 3 bases, with 25 bases between.

This sequence joins TRBV18 and TRBJ1-1; D gene unclear. CDR3 size: 16 residues. V gave up 0 bases and J gave up 2 bases, with 13 bases separating them. Germline CDR1 is KGHSH and CDR2 is LQKENI. The DNA of the CDR3 is TGTGCCAGCTCACCACCGGGCTCTACGGCAAACACTGAAGCTTTCTTT. This sequence encodes CASSPPGSTANTEAFF.

The rearrangement uses TRBV6-5 and TRBJ1-2; maybe TRBD1 (6 bases). The germline CDR1 and CDR2 sequences are MNHEY and SVGAGI. V was shortened by 3 bases and J by 9 bases, with 17 bases between the two germline ends. This CDR3 contains 14 residues. The CDR3 region is CASSYNHRVWRYTF. As DNA, the CDR3 is TGTGCCAGCAGTTATAACCACAGGGTCTGGCGCTACACCTTC.

The count of this clone is one. This chain links TRBV5-4 with TRBJ2-7, with 10 bases aligning to TRBD1. With 5 bases clipped from V and 5 bases from J, the junction kept 10 bases outside the gene matches. Germline V gene sequence: CDR1 SGHNT, CDR2 YYREEE (reference sequence). The CDR3 is made up of 15 amino acids. CDR3 sequence reads: CASSPPPGQGNEQYF. For the CDR3, the DNA is TGTGCCAGCAGTCCCCCACCGGGACAGGGGAACGAGCAGTACTTC.

The genes are TRBV3-1 (or the pseudogene TRBV3-2) and TRBJ2-6; weak D call: TRBD2 (5 bases). The V gene's germline CDR1 is LGHDT and CDR2 YNNKEL (reference sequence). The CDR3 has 16 amino acids. Trimming stripped 0 bases from V and 0 bases from J, with 6 bases between. The CDR3 DNA reads TGTGCCAGCAGCCAAGATCGGGACTCTGGGGCCAACGTCCTGACTTTC. Its translation: CASSQDRDSGANVLTF.

The chain links TRBV10-2 to TRBJ2-1; the D is unclear. V was cut by 0 bases and J by 3 bases, with 6 bases left in between. Germline V gives CDR1 WSHSY, CDR2 SAAADI. This CDR3 comprises 14 residues. The CDR3: CASSESNLYNEQFF. For the CDR3, the DNA is TGCGCCAGCAGTGAGTCGAATCTCTACAATGAGCAGTTCTTC.

J is TRBJ2-1 and V is TRBV5-6; TRBD2 matches at 12 bases. The CDR3 extends over 13 amino acids. With V trimmed by 2 bases and J by 14 bases, 5 bases remained unmatched. The V gene's germline CDR1 is SGHDT and CDR2 YYEEEE. The CDR3 bases are TGTGCCAGCAGCTTTACTAGCGGGGGGCGAAAGTTCTTC. Protein product: CASSFTSGGRKFF.

The chain is built from TRBV7-9 and TRBJ1-1; D gene uncertain. V gave up 5 bases and J gave up 0 bases, with 4 bases separating them. This CDR3 has 12 amino acids. Per germline, CDR1 SEHNR and CDR2 FQNEAQ (reference sequence). CDR3 loop: CASSRLNTEAFF. DNA for the CDR3: TGTGCCAGCAGCCGGCTGAACACTGAAGCTTTCTTT.

This chain joins TRBV25-1 and TRBJ2-3, with D perhaps being TRBD1 or TRBD2 (5 bases each). Germline V gene lookup returns CDR1 MGHDK and CDR2 SYGVNS. The germline V and J ends were trimmed by 7 bases and 2 bases, with 16 bases remaining between them. The CDR3 runs to 15 residues. DNA for the CDR3: TGTGCCAGCAACCGGGGCCGGGACCTCACAGATACGCAGTATTTT. Residues: CASNRGRDLTDTQYF.

The count of this clone is one. The gene calls are TRBV18 and TRBJ1-5, with TRBD1 as a possible D gene (6 bases). V lost 3 bases to trimming and J lost 6 bases, with 15 bases between them. Looked up from germline, CDR1 is KGHSH and CDR2 is LQKENI. The CDR3 loop spans 15 amino acids. For the CDR3, the DNA is TGTGCCAGCTCACCGGGGGCAGGGGTGACTCAGCCCCAGCATTTT. It yields the protein CASSPGAGVTQPQHF.

The rearrangement uses TRBV29-1 and TRBJ2-6; D ambiguous. The CDR3 totals 15 residues. The V gene's germline CDR1 is SQVTM and CDR2 ANQGSEA. The V end was cut by 4 bases, the J end by 0 bases, with 10 bases between. CDR3: CSVGGEPSGANVLTF. The CDR3 region has the DNA TGCAGCGTTGGTGGAGAGCCCTCTGGGGCCAACGTCCTGACTTTC.

This clone was detected only once. The genes are TRBV5-5 and TRBJ1-5; D gene uncertain. Trimming took off 2 bases at V and 4 bases at J, with 13 bases between the two ends. Germline V gene sequence: CDR1 SGHKS, CDR2 YYEKEE (reference sequence). The CDR3 covers 15 residues. The CDR3 region is CASSLDLRLNQPQHF. The CDR3 DNA reads TGTGCCAGCAGCTTAGACCTAAGGCTTAATCAGCCCCAGCATTTT. Using reference TRBV5-5 and TRBJ1-5 for the parts outside the CDR3, the full variable domain is DAGVTQSPTHLIKTRGQQVTLRCSPISGHKSVSWYQQVLGQGPQFIFQYYEKEERGRGNFPDRFSARQFPNYSSELNVNALLLGDSALYLCASSLDLRLNQPQHFGDGTRLSIL.

V gene TRBV5-1 combines with J gene TRBJ2-2, with a weak D call TRBD2 (7 bases). V was cut by 5 bases and J by 4 bases, with 18 bases left in between. The germline CDR1 and CDR2 sequences are SGHRS and YFSETQ. The CDR3 length is 16 residues. CDR3 DNA sequence: TGCGCCAGCAGATTCATGGCGGGGGCTCCCACCGGGGAGCTGTTTTTT. Translating it yields CASRFMAGAPTGELFF.

This sequence joins TRBV5-4 and TRBJ2-5; TRBD1 matches 12 bases. Germline lookup yields CDR1 SGHNT and CDR2 YYREEE (reference sequence). J lost 4 bases, V lost 4 bases, and 5 bases had no gene match. The CDR3 sequence is 15 residues long. CDR3 protein: CASSGGQGARETQYF. The CDR3 DNA sequence: TGTGCCAGCAGCGGGGGACAGGGGGCGCGAGAGACCCAGTACTTC.

On this clone: The germline gene is not matched at one end of the junction; a read error may be the cause. This sequence joins TRBV3-1 (or the pseudogene TRBV3-2) and TRBJ1-2; TRBD1 might be the D (6 bases). Germline assignment: CDR1 LGHDT and CDR2 YNNKEL (reference sequence). CDR3 length equals 12 residues. CDR3 in amino acids: CASSQDSRPYFF. The CDR3 coding sequence is TGTGCCAGCAGTCAGGACAGTCGTCCGTATTTCTTC.

CDR3 DNA: TGTGCCAGCAGCCAAGGGACAGCCAACCGCCGGAGTACCTACGAGCAGTACTTC. Protein: CASSQGTANRRSTYEQYF. The gene calls are TRBV14 and TRBJ2-7, with TRBD1 as a possible D gene (6 bases). Trimming removed 1 base from V and 2 bases from J, with 21 bases in between. From germline, CDR1 is SGHDN and CDR2 FVKESK. This CDR3 comprises 18 residues.

A few counts support this clone. The chain recombines TRBV11-2 with TRBJ2-7; D remains ambiguous. The V end lost 1 base, the J end lost 3 bases, and 4 bases lay between the germline ends. Germline V gene lookup returns CDR1 SGHAT and CDR2 FQNNGV. The CDR3 has 12 amino acids. In nucleotides, the CDR3 is TGTGCCAGCAGCTTAGCCGACTACGAGCAGTACTTC. It encodes CASSLADYEQYF.

This chain joins TRBV9 and TRBJ2-3; D may be TRBD2 (6 bases). There are 14 residues in the CDR3. Trimming removed 4 bases at V and 5 bases at J, with 14 bases between. The germline CDR1 and CDR2 sequences are SGDLS and YYNGEE. The DNA for the CDR3 is TGTGCCAGCAGCCCCCGGGGAGGAGAAGATACGCAGTATTTT. It translates to CASSPRGGEDTQYF.